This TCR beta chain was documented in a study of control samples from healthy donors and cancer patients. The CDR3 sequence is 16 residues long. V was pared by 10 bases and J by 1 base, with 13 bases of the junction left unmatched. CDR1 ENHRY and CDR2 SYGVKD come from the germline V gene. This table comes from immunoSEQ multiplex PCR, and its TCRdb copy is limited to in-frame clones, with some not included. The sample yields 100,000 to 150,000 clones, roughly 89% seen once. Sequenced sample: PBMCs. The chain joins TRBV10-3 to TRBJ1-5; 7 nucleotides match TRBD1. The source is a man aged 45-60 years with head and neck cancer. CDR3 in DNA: TGTGCCACTGGGGACCAACAGGGGCGAAGCAATCAGCCCCAGCATTTT. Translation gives CATGDQQGRSNQPQHF.